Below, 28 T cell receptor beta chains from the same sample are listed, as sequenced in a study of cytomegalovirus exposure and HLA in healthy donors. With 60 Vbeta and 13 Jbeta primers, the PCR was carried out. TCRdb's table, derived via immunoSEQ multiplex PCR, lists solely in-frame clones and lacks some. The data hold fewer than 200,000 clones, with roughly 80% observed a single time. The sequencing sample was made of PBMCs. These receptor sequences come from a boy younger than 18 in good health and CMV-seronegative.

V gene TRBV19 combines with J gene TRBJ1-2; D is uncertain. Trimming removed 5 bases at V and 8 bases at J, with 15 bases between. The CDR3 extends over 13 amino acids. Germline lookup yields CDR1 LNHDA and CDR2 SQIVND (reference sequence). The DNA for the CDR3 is TGTGCCAGTAGTCCGGGGAGGGCTTGGGGCTACACCTTC. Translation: CASSPGRAWGYTF.

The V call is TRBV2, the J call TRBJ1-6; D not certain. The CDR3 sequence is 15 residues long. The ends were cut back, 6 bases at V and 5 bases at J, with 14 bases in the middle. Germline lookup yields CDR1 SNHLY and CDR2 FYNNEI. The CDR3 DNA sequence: TGTGCCAGCAGCCGCCAAGGGAGACATAATTCACCCCTCCACTTT. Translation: CASSRQGRHNSPLHF.

CDR3 in amino acids: CASSYSQPNTGELFF. CDR3 sequence (DNA): TGTGCCAGCAGTTATAGCCAGCCGAACACCGGGGAGCTGTTTTTT. The chain links TRBV6-6 to TRBJ2-2; no clear D. This CDR3 has 15 amino acids. Germline V CDR1 and CDR2: MNHNY, SVGAGI (reference sequence). V lost 3 bases to trimming and J lost 0 bases, with 8 bases between them.

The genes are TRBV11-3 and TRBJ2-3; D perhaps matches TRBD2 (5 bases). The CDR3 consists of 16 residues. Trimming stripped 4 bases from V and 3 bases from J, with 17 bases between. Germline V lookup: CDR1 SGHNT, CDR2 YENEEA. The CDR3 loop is CASSYIYRPGTDTQYF. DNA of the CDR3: TGTGCCAGCAGCTATATCTACCGACCGGGAACAGATACGCAGTATTTT.

This CDR3 reads CASSVGTGAYNEQFF. The CDR3 bases are TGTGCCAGCAGCGTAGGGACGGGAGCTTACAATGAGCAGTTCTTC. V usage is TRBV7-3 and J usage is TRBJ2-1; tentatively, D is TRBD2 (6 bases). V gave up 5 bases and J gave up 4 bases, with 15 bases separating them. The CDR3 is made up of 15 amino acids. Germline V gives CDR1 SGHTA, CDR2 FQGTGA.

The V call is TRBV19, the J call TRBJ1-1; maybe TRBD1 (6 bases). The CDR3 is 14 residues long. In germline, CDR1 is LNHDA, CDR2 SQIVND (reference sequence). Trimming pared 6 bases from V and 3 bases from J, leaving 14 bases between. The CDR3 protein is CASRTSGQYTEAFF. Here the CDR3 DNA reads TGTGCCAGTAGAACCTCAGGACAGTACACTGAAGCTTTCTTT. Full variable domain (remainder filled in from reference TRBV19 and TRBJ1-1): DGGITQSPKYLFRKEGQNVTLSCEQNLNHDAMYWYRQDPGQGLRLIYYSQIVNDFQKGDIAEGYSVSREKKESFPLTVTSAQKNPTAFYLCASRTSGQYTEAFFGQGTRLTVV.

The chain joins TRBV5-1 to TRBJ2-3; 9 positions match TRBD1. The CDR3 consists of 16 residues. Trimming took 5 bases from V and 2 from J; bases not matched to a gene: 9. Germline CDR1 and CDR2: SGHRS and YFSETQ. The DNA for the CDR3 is TGCGCCAGCAGTGGGACAGGGTTGACTGACACAGATACGCAGTATTTT. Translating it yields CASSGTGLTDTDTQYF.

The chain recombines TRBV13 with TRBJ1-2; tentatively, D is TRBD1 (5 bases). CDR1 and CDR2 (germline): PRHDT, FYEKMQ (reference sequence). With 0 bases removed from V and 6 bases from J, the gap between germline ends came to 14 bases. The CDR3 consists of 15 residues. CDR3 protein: CASSLGGAKSDGYTF. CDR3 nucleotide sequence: TGTGCCAGCAGCTTAGGAGGGGCAAAGAGCGATGGCTACACCTTC.

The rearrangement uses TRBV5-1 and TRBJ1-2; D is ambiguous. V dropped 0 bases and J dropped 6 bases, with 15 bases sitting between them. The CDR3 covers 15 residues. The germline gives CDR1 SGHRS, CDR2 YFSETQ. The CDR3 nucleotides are TGCGCCAGCAGCTTGGGCCAGGCCCCCACCAATGGCTACACCTTC. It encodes CASSLGQAPTNGYTF. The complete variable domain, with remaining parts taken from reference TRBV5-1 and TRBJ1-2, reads KAGVTQTPRYLIKTRGQQVTLSCSPISGHRSVSWYQQTPGQGLQFLFEYFSETQRNKGNFPGRFSGRQFSNSRSEMNVSTLELGDSALYLCASSLGQAPTNGYTFGSGTRLTVV.

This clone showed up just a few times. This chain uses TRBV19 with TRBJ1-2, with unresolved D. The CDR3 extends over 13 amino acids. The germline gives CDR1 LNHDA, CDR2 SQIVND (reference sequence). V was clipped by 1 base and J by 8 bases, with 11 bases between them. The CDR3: CASSIGREEGYTF. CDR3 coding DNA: TGTGCCAGTAGTATAGGACGGGAGGAAGGCTACACCTTC.

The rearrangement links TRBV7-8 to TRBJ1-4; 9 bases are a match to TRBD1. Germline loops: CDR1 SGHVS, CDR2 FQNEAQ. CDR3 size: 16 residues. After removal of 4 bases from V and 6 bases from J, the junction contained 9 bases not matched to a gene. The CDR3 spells CASSWSLDRGYEKLFF. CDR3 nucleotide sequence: TGTGCCAGCAGCTGGAGCTTGGACAGGGGTTATGAAAAACTGTTTTTT.

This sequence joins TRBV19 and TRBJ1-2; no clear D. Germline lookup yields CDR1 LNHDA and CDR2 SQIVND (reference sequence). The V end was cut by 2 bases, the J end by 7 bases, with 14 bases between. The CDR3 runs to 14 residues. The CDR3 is CASSISTPWSGYTF. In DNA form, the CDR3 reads TGTGCCAGTAGTATATCCACCCCCTGGAGTGGCTACACCTTC.

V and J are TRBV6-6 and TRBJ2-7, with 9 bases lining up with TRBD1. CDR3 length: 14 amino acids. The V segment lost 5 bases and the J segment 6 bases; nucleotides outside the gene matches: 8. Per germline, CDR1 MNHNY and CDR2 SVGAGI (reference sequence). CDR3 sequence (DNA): TGTGCCAGCAGTCCCGGGACAGGGAGGGGCGAGCAGTACTTC. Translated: CASSPGTGRGEQYF.

The chain's CDR3 is CASRFDRDRAREAFF. CDR3 coding DNA: TGTGCCAGCAGGTTTGACCGGGACAGGGCACGGGAAGCTTTCTTT. The chain carries TRBV7-9 and TRBJ1-1; TRBD1 aligns across 9 bases. The CDR3 loop spans 15 amino acids. CDR1 and CDR2 (germline): SEHNR, FQNEAQ (reference sequence). Losses at the gene ends were 6 bases for V and 8 bases for J; bases not matched to a gene: 13.

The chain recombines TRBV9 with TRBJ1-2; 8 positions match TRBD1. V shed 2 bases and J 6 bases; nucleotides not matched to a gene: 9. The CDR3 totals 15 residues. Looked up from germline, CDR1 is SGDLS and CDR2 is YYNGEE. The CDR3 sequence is CASSVDRGPRDGYTF. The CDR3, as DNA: TGTGCCAGCAGCGTCGACAGGGGCCCTAGGGATGGCTACACCTTC.

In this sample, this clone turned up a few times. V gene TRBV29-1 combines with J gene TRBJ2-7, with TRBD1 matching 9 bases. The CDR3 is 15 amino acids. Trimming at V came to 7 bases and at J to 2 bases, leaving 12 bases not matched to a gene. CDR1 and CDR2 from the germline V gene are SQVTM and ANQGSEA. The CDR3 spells CSAMRGDRVTYEQYF. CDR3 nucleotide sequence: TGCAGCGCGATGAGGGGGGACAGGGTCACCTACGAGCAGTACTTC.

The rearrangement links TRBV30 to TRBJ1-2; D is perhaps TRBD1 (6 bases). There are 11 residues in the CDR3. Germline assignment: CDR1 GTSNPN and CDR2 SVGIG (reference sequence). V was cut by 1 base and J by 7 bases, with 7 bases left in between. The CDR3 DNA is TGTGCCTGGAGTGCAGGGGCTGGCTACACCTTC. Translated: CAWSAGAGYTF.

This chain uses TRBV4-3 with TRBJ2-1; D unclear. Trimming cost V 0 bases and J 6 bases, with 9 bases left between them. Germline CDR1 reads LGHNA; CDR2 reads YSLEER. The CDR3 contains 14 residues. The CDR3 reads CASSQDAPGNEQFF. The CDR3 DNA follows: TGCGCCAGCAGCCAAGATGCCCCCGGCAATGAGCAGTTCTTC.

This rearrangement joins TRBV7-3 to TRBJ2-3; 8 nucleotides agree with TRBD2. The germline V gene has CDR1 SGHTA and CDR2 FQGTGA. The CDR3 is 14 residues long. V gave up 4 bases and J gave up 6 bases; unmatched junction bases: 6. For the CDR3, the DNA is TGTGCCAGCAGCTCACTAGCGGTTACGGATACGCAGTATTTT. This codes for CASSSLAVTDTQYF.

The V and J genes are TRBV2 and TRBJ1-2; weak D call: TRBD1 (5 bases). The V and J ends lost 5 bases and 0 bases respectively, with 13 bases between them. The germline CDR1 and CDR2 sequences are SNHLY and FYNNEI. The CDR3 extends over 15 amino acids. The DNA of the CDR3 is TGTGCCAGCAGTCACGACAGCGAGGCTAACTATGGCTACACCTTC. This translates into CASSHDSEANYGYTF.

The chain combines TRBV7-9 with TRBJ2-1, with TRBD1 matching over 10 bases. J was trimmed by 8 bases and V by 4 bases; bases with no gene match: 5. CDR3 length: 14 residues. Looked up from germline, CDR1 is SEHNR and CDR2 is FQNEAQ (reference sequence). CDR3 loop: CASSSWDRGDEQFF. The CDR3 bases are TGTGCCAGCAGCTCCTGGGACAGGGGCGATGAGCAGTTCTTC.

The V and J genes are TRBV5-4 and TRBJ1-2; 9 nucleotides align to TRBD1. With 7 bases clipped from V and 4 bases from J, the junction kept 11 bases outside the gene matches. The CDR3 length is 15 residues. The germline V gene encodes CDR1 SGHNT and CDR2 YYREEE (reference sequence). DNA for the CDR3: TGTGCCAGCGGGGGACCGGGACAGGGAGGCTATGGCTACACCTTC. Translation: CASGGPGQGGYGYTF.

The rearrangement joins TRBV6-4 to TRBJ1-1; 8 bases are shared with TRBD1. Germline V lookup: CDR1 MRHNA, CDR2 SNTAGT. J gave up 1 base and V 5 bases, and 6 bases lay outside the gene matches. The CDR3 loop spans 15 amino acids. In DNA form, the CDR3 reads TGTGCCAGCAGTCCACAGGGGGTGGGGAACACTGAAGCTTTCTTT. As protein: CASSPQGVGNTEAFF.

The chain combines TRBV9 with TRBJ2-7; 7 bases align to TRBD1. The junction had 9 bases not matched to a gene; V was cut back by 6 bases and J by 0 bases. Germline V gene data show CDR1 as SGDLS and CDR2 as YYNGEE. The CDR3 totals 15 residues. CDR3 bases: TGTGCCAGCAACCCCCGGGGACAGAACTCCTACGAGCAGTACTTC. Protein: CASNPRGQNSYEQYF.

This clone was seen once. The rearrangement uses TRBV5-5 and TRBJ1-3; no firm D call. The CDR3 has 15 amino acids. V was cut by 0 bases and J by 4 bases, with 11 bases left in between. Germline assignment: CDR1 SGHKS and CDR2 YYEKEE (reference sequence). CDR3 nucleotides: TGTGCCAGCAGCTTGGGCGACAACAAAGGAAACACCATATATTTT. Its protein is CASSLGDNKGNTIYF. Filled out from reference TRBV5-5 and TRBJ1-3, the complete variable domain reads DAGVTQSPTHLIKTRGQQVTLRCSPISGHKSVSWYQQVLGQGPQFIFQYYEKEERGRGNFPDRFSARQFPNYSSELNVNALLLGDSALYLCASSLGDNKGNTIYFGEGSWLTVV.

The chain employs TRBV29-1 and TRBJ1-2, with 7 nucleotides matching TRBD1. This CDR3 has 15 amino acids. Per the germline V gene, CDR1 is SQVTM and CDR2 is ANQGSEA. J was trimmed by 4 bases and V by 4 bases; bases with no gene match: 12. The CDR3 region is CSVGKTGQTSYGYTF. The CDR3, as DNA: TGCAGCGTTGGTAAGACGGGACAGACCTCCTATGGCTACACCTTC.

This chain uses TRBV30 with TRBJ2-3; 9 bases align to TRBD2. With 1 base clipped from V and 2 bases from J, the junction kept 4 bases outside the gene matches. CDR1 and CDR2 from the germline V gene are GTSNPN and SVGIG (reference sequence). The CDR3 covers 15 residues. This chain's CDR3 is CAWSEAGGYTDTQYF. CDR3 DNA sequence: TGTGCCTGGAGTGAAGCGGGAGGCTACACAGATACGCAGTATTTT.

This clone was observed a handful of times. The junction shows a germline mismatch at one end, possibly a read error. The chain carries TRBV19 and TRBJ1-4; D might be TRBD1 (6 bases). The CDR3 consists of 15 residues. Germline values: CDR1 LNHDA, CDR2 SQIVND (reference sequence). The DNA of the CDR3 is TGTGCCAGTAGCATAGGACAGCCAACTAATGAAAAACTGTTTTTT. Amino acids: CASSIGQPTNEKLFF.